There are many counts of the clone carrying this T cell receptor (beta chain). The source of the sample is a study of blood T cells in healthy people across ages. Alongside a J-beta primer mix, a sample-barcoded 5' primer served in a second PCR lasting roughly 7 to 12 cycles. TCRdb redid the calling of the 5' RACE reads with MiXCR, one entry per CDR3 protein. Found here are hundreds of thousands of distinct CDR3 sequences, approximately 25% of them singletons; the top ten hold more than 8%. This CDR3 spans 17 amino acids. Per the germline V gene, CDR1 is SQVTM and CDR2 is ANQGSEA. The trim removed 0 bases at V and 0 bases at J, leaving 7 bases unmatched. These same data were also listed under a study on T cells of mothers and their children. According to that study: Samples came from a few healthy Caucasian mothers and their six children.

The chain links TRBV29-1 to TRBJ2-1; 8 bases fit TRBD2. The receptor comes from a boy aged 5-17 years in good health. The sequenced sample was blood. The CDR3 here is CSVEDLSGASSYNEQFF. CDR3 nucleotides: TGCAGCGTTGAAGATCTTAGCGGGGCTAGCTCCTACAATGAGCAGTTCTTC.